The clone carrying this T cell receptor (beta chain) was recorded many times. Its specificity is not known. The source of the sample is a study of T cells in Graves' hyperthyroidism and ophthalmopathy. Study findings and constraints: For ophthalmopathy, model prediction preceded onset by a median around 7 months.

RNA transcripts served as the template for amplifying TCR beta CDR3 regions. RT-PCR in the first round (using the HTBI primer set) targeted the TCR CDR3. TCRdb re-called the multiplex PCR reads with MiXCR, one entry per CDR3 protein. The sample has roughly 300,000 distinct CDR3 sequences, 21% seen once; the top ten hold around half. Fresh peripheral blood, roughly 10 ml, was the source of the PBMCs. The V gene lost 1 base and the J gene lost 2 bases, with 8 bases spanning the gap. The CDR3 contains 14 residues. Germline V gene data show CDR1 as MNHEY and CDR2 as SMNVEV (reference sequence). Sequenced sample: blood. The receptor was isolated from a woman aged 45-59 years with Graves' hyperthyroidism. The chain has TRBV27 and TRBJ2-5; D is perhaps TRBD1 (5 bases). CDR3 sequence: CASSLYRSQETQYF. CDR3 DNA: TGTGCCAGCAGTTTATACAGGAGTCAAGAGACCCAGTACTTC.